The subject of this entry is one TCR beta chain. Clones were sequenced by immunoSEQ multiplex PCR, and TCRdb holds only the in-frame ones, with some missing. Among 85,000 to 120,000 clones, over 60% were seen once, and the ten largest hold 5% to 8%. Germline V lookup: CDR1 SNHLY, CDR2 FYNNEI. The CDR3 covers 14 residues. The junction had 4 bases not matched to a gene; V was cut back by 4 bases and J by 3 bases. The data stem from a study of blood T cell repertoires in COVID-19. The Seattle patients joined while their infection was active and were tracked longitudinally afterward. The TCR was taken from an older man with COVID-19, enrolled during active disease. Sequenced input: peripheral blood. The gene calls are TRBV2 and TRBJ2-5, with 8 nucleotides matching TRBD1. The CDR3: CASSGGQGKETQYF. CDR3 nucleotides: TGTGCCAGCAGTGGAGGACAGGGAAAAGAGACCCAGTACTTC.